The 10 T cell receptor beta chains presented below share a single source sample, sequenced in a study of cytomegalovirus exposure and HLA in healthy donors. The primer mix had 60 Vbeta and 13 Jbeta primers. The data were produced by immunoSEQ multiplex PCR, yet TCRdb's version contains in-frame clones alone and is incomplete. The table shows about 67,000 clones, with about two thirds occurring only once. Input material: PBMCs. The source is a woman in her 30s in good health and CMV-seronegative.

This clone was counted a few times. This sequence joins TRBV10-3 and TRBJ2-7, with unresolved D. The CDR3 is made up of 11 amino acids. The germline V gene has CDR1 ENHRY and CDR2 SYGVKD. Trimming removed 2 bases at V and 5 bases at J, with 4 bases between. This chain's CDR3 is CAISETDEQYF. In DNA form, the CDR3 reads TGTGCCATCAGTGAGACGGACGAGCAGTACTTC.

A few counts support this clone. The gene calls are TRBV5-4 and TRBJ2-5; D may be TRBD1 (6 bases). The CDR3 sequence is 14 residues long. Deletions cut 4 bases from V and 1 base from J, with 11 bases between. Per the germline V gene, CDR1 is SGHNT and CDR2 is YYREEE (reference sequence). CDR3 in amino acids: CASSKIQGQETQYF. In DNA form, the CDR3 reads TGTGCCAGCAGCAAGATACAGGGCCAAGAGACCCAGTACTTC.

This chain joins TRBV2 and TRBJ1-2; D is uncertain. Trimming left V 6 bases short and J 0 bases short, with 14 bases between. Germline CDR1 is SNHLY and CDR2 is FYNNEI. The CDR3 totals 15 residues. Here the CDR3 reads CASSVRTGANYGYTF. CDR3 bases: TGTGCCAGCAGCGTAAGGACTGGAGCTAACTATGGCTACACCTTC.

V and J are TRBV4-3 and TRBJ1-1; 10 nucleotides line up with TRBD1. V dropped 4 bases and J dropped 6; count of bases not matched to a gene: 5. Germline V CDR1 and CDR2: LGHNA, YSLEER. The CDR3 runs 14 residues. DNA for the CDR3: TGCGCCAGCAGCCTGACAGGGGGCGAAGCTGAAGCTTTCTTT. This codes for CASSLTGGEAEAFF.

A single count supports this clone. The chain couples TRBV5-1 to TRBJ1-3; weak D call: TRBD1 (5 bases). This CDR3 is 15 amino acids long. Trimming took 4 bases from V and 3 from J, leaving 14 bases between them. CDR1 is SGHRS, CDR2 YFSETQ, per germline. CDR3 sequence (DNA): TGCGCCAGCAGCATCGACAGTAATCTTGGAAACACCATATATTTT. This gives the protein CASSIDSNLGNTIYF.

The chain recombines TRBV19 with TRBJ2-2, with D possibly TRBD1 on 6 matching bases. V was cut by 5 bases and J by 3 bases, with 16 bases left in between. This CDR3 region has 16 residues. From germline, CDR1 is LNHDA and CDR2 SQIVND (reference sequence). The CDR3: CASSLRGRGYTGELFF. Here the CDR3 DNA reads TGTGCCAGTAGTCTAAGGGGCAGGGGTTACACCGGGGAGCTGTTTTTT.

The genes are TRBV10-3 and TRBJ1-6, with 9 bases that match TRBD1. This CDR3 comprises 15 residues. V was pared by 2 bases and J by 9 bases, with 5 bases of the junction left unmatched. Germline CDR1 reads ENHRY; CDR2 reads SYGVKD. Here the CDR3 reads CAISEGDRVASPLHF. For the CDR3, the DNA is TGTGCCATCAGTGAGGGGGACAGGGTGGCTTCACCCCTCCACTTT.

The V call is TRBV6-5, the J call TRBJ2-3; no firm D call. CDR1 and CDR2 from the germline V gene are MNHEY and SVGAGI. CDR3 length equals 12 residues. V was cut by 6 bases and J by 0 bases, with 4 bases left in between. CDR3 amino acids: CASSGSTDTQYF. In DNA, the CDR3 is TGTGCCAGCAGCGGGAGCACAGATACGCAGTATTTT.

The chain couples TRBV6-5 to TRBJ2-2; D unclear. Germline CDR1 reads MNHEY; CDR2 reads SVGAGI. V was pared by 4 bases and J by 2 bases, with 2 bases between. The CDR3 has 12 amino acids. CDR3 coding DNA: TGTGCCAGCAGTTCAAACACCGGGGAGCTGTTTTTT. Protein sequence: CASSSNTGELFF.

This clone was seen only a few times. The V and J genes are TRBV2 and TRBJ1-4; D uncertain. CDR1 and CDR2 from the germline V gene are SNHLY and FYNNEI. The CDR3 is 15 amino acids. V was shortened by 5 bases and J by 0 bases, with 10 bases between the two germline ends. The DNA for the CDR3 is TGTGCCAGCAGTCACCAGACTGCAACTAATGAAAAACTGTTTTTT. As protein: CASSHQTATNEKLFF. Supplemented by reference TRBV2 and TRBJ1-4, the full variable domain reads EPEVTQTPSHQVTQMGQEVILRCVPISNHLYFYWYRQILGQKVEFLVSFYNNEISEKSEIFDDQFSVERPDGSNFTLKIRSTKLEDSAMYFCASSHQTATNEKLFFGSGTQLSVL.